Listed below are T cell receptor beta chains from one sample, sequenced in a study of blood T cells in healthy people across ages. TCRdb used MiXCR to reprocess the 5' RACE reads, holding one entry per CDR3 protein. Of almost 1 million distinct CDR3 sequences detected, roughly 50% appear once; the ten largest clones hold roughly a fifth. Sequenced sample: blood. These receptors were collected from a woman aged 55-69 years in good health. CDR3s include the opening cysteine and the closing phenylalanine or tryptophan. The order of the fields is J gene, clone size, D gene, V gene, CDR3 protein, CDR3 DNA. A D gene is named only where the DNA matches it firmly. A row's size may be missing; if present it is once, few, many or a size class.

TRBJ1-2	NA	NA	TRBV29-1	CSVEGQHPIGYTF	TGCAGCGTTGAAGGGCAGCACCCTATTGGCTACACCTTC
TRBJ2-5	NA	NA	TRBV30	CAWSDGAGKETQYF	TGTGCCTGGAGTGATGGGGCGGGTAAAGAGACCCAGTACTTC
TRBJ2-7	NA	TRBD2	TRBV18	CASANLAGGGNEQYF	TGTGCCAGCGCAAACCTAGCGGGAGGTGGGAATGAGCAGTACTTC
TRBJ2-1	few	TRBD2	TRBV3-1	CASSQASGRAGEQFF	TGTGCCAGCAGCCAAGCTAGCGGGAGGGCCGGTGAGCAGTTCTTC
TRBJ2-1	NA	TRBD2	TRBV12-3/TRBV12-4	CASRQSGIHNEQFF	TGTGCCAGCAGGCAAAGCGGGATCCACAATGAGCAGTTCTTC
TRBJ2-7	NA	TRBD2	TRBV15	CATSTSGSKCEQYF	TGTGCCACCAGTACTAGCGGGAGTAAGTGCGAGCAGTACTTC
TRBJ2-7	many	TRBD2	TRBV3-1	CASSQRTSGRFHEQYF	TGTGCCAGCAGCCAAAGGACTAGCGGGAGGTTCCACGAGCAGTACTTC
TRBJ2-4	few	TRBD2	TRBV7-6	CASSLDPAGGLKNIQYF	TGTGCCAGCAGCTTAGACCCCGCGGGGGGGCTAAAAAACATTCAGTACTTC
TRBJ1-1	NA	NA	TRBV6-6	CASRHQWGSTEAFF	TGTGCCAGCAGGCATCAATGGGGGTCCACTGAAGCTTTCTTT
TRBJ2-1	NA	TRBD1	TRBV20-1	CSARVRQGANEQFF	TGCAGTGCTAGAGTAAGACAGGGGGCAAATGAGCAGTTCTTC
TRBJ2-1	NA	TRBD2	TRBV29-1	CSVEDWAGLAGRYNEQFF	TGCAGCGTTGAAGATTGGGCTGGTCTAGCGGGAAGATACAATGAGCAGTTCTTC
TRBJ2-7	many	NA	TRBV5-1	CASSLAAGSTYEQYF	TGCGCCAGCAGCTTGGCGGCCGGGTCAACCTACGAGCAGTACTTC
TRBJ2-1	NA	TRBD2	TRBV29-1	CSVVGLAESEQFF	TGCAGCGTTGTGGGGCTAGCGGAGAGTGAGCAGTTCTTC
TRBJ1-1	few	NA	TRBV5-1	CASSFGGMDTEAFF	TGCGCCAGCAGCTTTGGGGGTATGGACACTGAAGCTTTCTTT
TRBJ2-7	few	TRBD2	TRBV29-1	CSVEVVAGRYEQYF	TGCAGCGTTGAAGTGGTAGCGGGAAGATACGAGCAGTACTTC
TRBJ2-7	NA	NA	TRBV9	CASSPLAQSGEQYF	TGTGCCAGCAGCCCCCTTGCACAGTCCGGCGAGCAGTACTTC
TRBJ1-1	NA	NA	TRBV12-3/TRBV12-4	CASSLSQGSGTEAFF	TGTGCCAGCAGTTTATCCCAGGGGTCGGGCACTGAAGCTTTCTTT
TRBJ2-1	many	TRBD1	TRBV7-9	CASSRTGGSYNEQFF	TGTGCCAGCAGCCGGACAGGGGGCTCCTACAATGAGCAGTTCTTC
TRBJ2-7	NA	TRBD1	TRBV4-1	CASSSQGAIGEQYF	TGCGCCAGCAGCTCACAGGGGGCGATCGGCGAGCAGTACTTC
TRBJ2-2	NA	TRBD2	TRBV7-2	CASSLGGGHPNTGELFF	TGTGCCAGCAGCTTAGGCGGGGGGCACCCGAACACCGGGGAGCTGTTTTTT
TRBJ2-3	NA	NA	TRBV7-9	CASSKSGTTWSDTQYF	TGTGCCAGCAGCAAATCCGGGACAACCTGGTCGGATACGCAGTATTTT
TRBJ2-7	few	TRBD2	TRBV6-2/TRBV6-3	CASSSRGRDEQYF	TGTGCCAGCAGTTCAAGAGGGAGGGACGAGCAGTACTTC
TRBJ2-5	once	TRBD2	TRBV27	CASGREGLLGETQYF	TGTGCCAGCGGGCGGGAGGGCCTATTAGGAGAGACCCAGTACTTC
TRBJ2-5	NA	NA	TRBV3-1	CASSQGLKTQYF	TGTGCCAGCAGCCAAGGGTTAAAGACCCAGTACTTC
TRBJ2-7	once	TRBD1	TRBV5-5	CASRLRQGLFYEQYF	TGTGCCAGCAGATTGAGACAGGGCCTTTTCTACGAGCAGTACTTC
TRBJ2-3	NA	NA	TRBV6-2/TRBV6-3	CASSEGLFTDTQYF	TGTGCCAGCAGTGAAGGATTGTTCACAGATACGCAGTATTTT
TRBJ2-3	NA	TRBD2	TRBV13	CASSLFAAGMTDTQYF	TGTGCCAGCAGCCTATTTGCAGCGGGAATGACAGATACGCAGTATTTT
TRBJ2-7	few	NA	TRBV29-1	CSATSLGQYEQYF	TGCAGCGCCACATCCTTAGGACAGTACGAGCAGTACTTC
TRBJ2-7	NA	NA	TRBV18	CASSLLEIYEQYF	TGTGCCAGCTCCCTACTAGAGATCTACGAGCAGTACTTC
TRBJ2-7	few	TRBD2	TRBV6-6	CATSVSLAGIYEQYF	TGTGCCACATCAGTTTCACTAGCGGGAATCTACGAGCAGTACTTC
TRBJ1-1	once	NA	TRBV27	CASSLSSEGRMNTEAFF	TGTGCCAGCAGTTTATCATCTGAGGGGAGAATGAACACTGAAGCTTTCTTT
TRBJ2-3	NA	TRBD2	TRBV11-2	CASSSLVKSGSSRADTQYF	TGTGCCAGCAGCTCCTTAGTGAAGAGCGGGAGCTCGCGCGCAGATACGCAGTATTTT
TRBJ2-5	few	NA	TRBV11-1	CASSRWGGQYQETQYF	TGTGCCAGCAGCCGGTGGGGGGGCCAGTACCAAGAGACCCAGTACTTC
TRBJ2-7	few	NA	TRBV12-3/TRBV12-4	CASSGTVSSYEQYF	TGTGCCAGCAGTGGGACGGTGAGCTCCTACGAGCAGTACTTC
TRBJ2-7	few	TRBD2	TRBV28	CASRRTGLAGTIYEQYF	TGTGCCAGCAGACGGACCGGACTAGCGGGAACAATATACGAGCAGTACTTC
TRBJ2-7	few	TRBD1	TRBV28	CASSGTGIFEQYF	TGTGCCAGCTCTGGGACAGGGATCTTCGAGCAGTACTTC
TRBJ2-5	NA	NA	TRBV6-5	CASRLGAAQETQYF	TGTGCCAGCAGACTGGGGGCAGCCCAAGAGACCCAGTACTTC
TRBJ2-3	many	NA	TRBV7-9	CASSLALGDTQYF	TGTGCCAGCAGTTTAGCCCTAGGGGATACGCAGTATTTT
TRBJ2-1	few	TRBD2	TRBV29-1	CSVDTSVSYNEQFF	TGCAGCGTGGACACTAGCGTCTCCTACAATGAGCAGTTCTTC
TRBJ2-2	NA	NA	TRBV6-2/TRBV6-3	CASRHGGDSAGELFF	TGTGCCAGCAGGCACGGGGGTGACTCTGCCGGGGAGCTGTTTTTT
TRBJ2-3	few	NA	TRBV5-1	CASSLGGDLTDTQYF	TGCGCCAGCAGCTTGGGCGGGGACCTCACAGATACGCAGTATTTT
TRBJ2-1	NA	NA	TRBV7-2	CASSLPSRNEQFF	TGTGCCAGCAGCTTACCCTCCCGCAATGAGCAGTTCTTC
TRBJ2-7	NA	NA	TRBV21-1	CARKKPGLAGEHEQYF	TGTGCCAGAAAAAAACCGGGACTAGCGGGAGAACACGAGCAGTACTTC
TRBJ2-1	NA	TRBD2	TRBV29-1	CSMIAGVTNEQFF	TGCAGCATGATAGCGGGAGTTACAAATGAGCAGTTCTTC
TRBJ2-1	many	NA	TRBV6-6	CASSYSGGEQFF	TGTGCCAGCAGTTACTCGGGGGGTGAGCAGTTCTTC
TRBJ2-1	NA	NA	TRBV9	CASSVALRRLNEQFF	TGTGCCAGCAGCGTAGCCCTGCGCAGGCTCAATGAGCAGTTCTTC
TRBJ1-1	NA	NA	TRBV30	CGMEAIGTTEAFF	TGTGGCATGGAGGCGATCGGAACCACTGAAGCTTTCTTT
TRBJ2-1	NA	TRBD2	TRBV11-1	CASTLAGIYNEQFF	TGTGCCAGCACACTAGCGGGAATATACAATGAGCAGTTCTTC
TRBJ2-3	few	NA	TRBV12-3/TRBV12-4	CASIRQVGDTQYF	TGTGCCAGCATTCGACAAGTGGGAGATACGCAGTATTTT
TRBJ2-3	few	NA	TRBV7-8	CASSLGLRATDTQYF	TGTGCCAGCAGCTTAGGTCTCAGGGCCACAGATACGCAGTATTTT
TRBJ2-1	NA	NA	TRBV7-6	CASSLEAGNSYNEQFF	TGTGCCAGCAGCTTGGAGGCAGGCAACTCCTACAATGAGCAGTTCTTC
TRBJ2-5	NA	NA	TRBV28	CASSRDRQGTQYF	TGTGCCAGCAGCCGCGACCGGCAAGGGACCCAGTACTTC
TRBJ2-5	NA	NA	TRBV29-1	CSVATGPHETQYF	TGCAGCGTTGCCACTGGCCCCCACGAGACCCAGTACTTC
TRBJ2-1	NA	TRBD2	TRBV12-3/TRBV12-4	CASRKSGKDGDEQFF	TGTGCCAGCAGGAAAAGCGGGAAGGACGGCGATGAGCAGTTCTTC